Presented here are 24 T cell receptor beta chains from one specimen sequenced in a study of blood T cells in healthy people across ages. A second PCR of roughly 7 to 11 cycles used a sample-barcoded 5' primer and a J-beta primer mix. TCRdb processed the 5' RACE reads anew with MiXCR; each CDR3 protein has one entry. The table lists 650,000 to 1,000,000 distinct CDR3 sequences, around 36% of them singletons. The sample consisted of blood. These TCRs come from a man aged 18 to 29 in good health.

This clonotype occurred many times. The chain uses TRBV20-1 and TRBJ2-5; 7 bases map to TRBD2. The germline CDR1 and CDR2 sequences are DFQATT and SNEGSKA (reference sequence). CDR3 length: 14 residues. J gave up 3 bases and V 0 bases, and 4 bases lay outside the gene matches. Here the CDR3 DNA reads TGCAGTGCTAGAGAATGGCGGGGGAAAGAGACCCAGTACTTC. Protein sequence: CSAREWRGKETQYF.

This clonotype turned up a few times. The chain couples TRBV5-1 to TRBJ2-3; TRBD2 matches at 7 bases. This CDR3 spans 16 amino acids. Germline V lookup: CDR1 SGHRS, CDR2 YFSETQ. V lost 3 bases to trimming and J lost 1 base; unmatched junction nucleotides: 8. The CDR3 here is CASSSTGGQGTDTQYF. CDR3 bases: TGCGCCAGCAGCTCAACGGGGGGTCAGGGCACAGATACGCAGTATTTT. Supplemented by reference TRBV5-1 and TRBJ2-3, the full variable domain reads KAGVTQTPRYLIKTRGQQVTLSCSPISGHRSVSWYQQTPGQGLQFLFEYFSETQRNKGNFPGRFSGRQFSNSRSEMNVSTLELGDSALYLCASSSTGGQGTDTQYFGPGTRLTVL.

This chain connects TRBV6-5 to TRBJ1-1; the match to TRBD1 covers 11 bases. Trimming cost V 2 bases and J 10 bases; bases outside gene matches: 12. The CDR3 has 16 amino acids. CDR1 MNHEY and CDR2 SVGAGI come from the germline V gene. Here the CDR3 reads CASSYDGGTGGKGAFF. The DNA of the CDR3 is TGTGCCAGCAGTTACGACGGGGGGACAGGGGGTAAAGGAGCTTTCTTT.

This clonotype was recorded at least ten times. This sequence joins TRBV7-2 and TRBJ2-5, with a tentative D call TRBD2 (5 bases). The V end lost 2 bases, the J end lost 2 bases, and 12 bases lay between the germline ends. The germline CDR1 and CDR2 sequences are SGHTA and FQGNSA. The CDR3 sequence is 15 residues long. The CDR3 region has the DNA TGTGCCAGCAGCTTATTACAAGCGGCACAAGAGACCCAGTACTTC. Protein: CASSLLQAAQETQYF.

This clonotype showed up just a few times. This sequence joins TRBV12-3 or TRBV12-4 and TRBJ2-6, with TRBD1 identical over 10 bases. The CDR3 has 17 amino acids. J gave up 2 bases and V 5 bases, and 6 bases lay outside the gene matches. CDR3 region: CASSGGQGGPGANVLTF. For the CDR3, the DNA is TGTGCCAGCAGTGGTGGACAGGGGGGCCCTGGGGCCAACGTCCTGACTTTC.

V is TRBV7-2 and J is TRBJ1-1; 8 bases align to TRBD1. The trim removed 0 bases at V and 6 bases at J, leaving 3 bases unmatched. Looked up from germline, CDR1 is SGHTA and CDR2 is FQGNSA. This CDR3 contains 14 residues. CDR3 coding DNA: TGTGCCAGCAGCTTAGCGGGACAGGCGGCTGAAGCTTTCTTT. Amino acids: CASSLAGQAAEAFF.

This chain joins TRBV4-2 and TRBJ2-7; the D call may be TRBD1 or TRBD2 (6 bases each). Trimming took 2 bases from V and 0 from J, leaving 17 bases between them. Per germline, CDR1 LGHNA and CDR2 YNFKEQ. This CDR3 contains 17 residues. The CDR3 loop reads CASSQPRGGTSSYEQYF. The CDR3 region has the DNA TGTGCCAGCAGCCAACCCAGGGGCGGGACGAGCTCCTACGAGCAGTACTTC.

The V gene is TRBV6-5, the J gene TRBJ2-5; the match to TRBD2 covers 11 bases. With V trimmed by 6 bases and J by 5 bases, 11 bases remained unmatched. The length of the CDR3 is 16 residues. Looked up from germline, CDR1 is MNHEY and CDR2 is SVGAGI. CDR3 region: CASRNNPGLAVETQYF. In DNA, the CDR3 is TGTGCCAGCAGAAACAACCCGGGACTAGCGGTCGAGACCCAGTACTTC.

This chain connects TRBV28 to TRBJ2-1; D is uncertain. V lost 5 bases to trimming and J lost 13 bases, with 18 bases between them. Per the germline V gene, CDR1 is MDHEN and CDR2 is SYDVKM. The CDR3 consists of 13 residues. The CDR3 DNA follows: TGTGCCAGCAGTGTGAACCTAGAGGAGACCCAGTTCTTC. It is translated as CASSVNLEETQFF.

This clonotype was detected many times. The chain joins TRBV12-3 or TRBV12-4 to TRBJ1-1, with a weak D call TRBD1 (6 bases). V lost 5 bases, J lost 0 bases, and 13 bases lay in between. CDR3 size: 15 residues. The CDR3: CASSVDRGMNTEAFF. The DNA of the CDR3 is TGTGCCAGCAGTGTGGACAGAGGGATGAACACTGAAGCTTTCTTT.

This clonotype appeared many times. The chain couples TRBV12-3 or TRBV12-4 to TRBJ2-3; 8 positions agree with TRBD2. This CDR3 is built from 16 residues. The V segment lost 2 bases and the J segment 3 bases; nucleotides outside the gene matches: 7. Here the CDR3 reads CASSLSLAGGTDTQYF. The CDR3 DNA follows: TGTGCCAGCAGTTTAAGTCTAGCGGGCGGAACAGATACGCAGTATTTT.

J is TRBJ2-5 and V is TRBV5-4, with 9 bases matching TRBD1. V lost 3 bases and J lost 2; bases outside the gene matches: 11. Germline V CDR1 and CDR2: SGHNT, YYREEE (reference sequence). The CDR3 has 17 amino acids. CDR3 loop: CASSSIGGQGNQETQYF. The CDR3 coding sequence is TGTGCCAGCAGCTCTATCGGAGGACAGGGGAATCAAGAGACCCAGTACTTC. The full variable domain, its missing parts supplied by reference TRBV5-4 and TRBJ2-5, is ETGVTQSPTHLIKTRGQQVTLRCSSQSGHNTVSWYQQALGQGPQFIFQYYREEENGRGNFPPRFSGLQFPNYSSELNVNALELDDSALYLCASSSIGGQGNQETQYFGPGTRLLVL.

This clonotype was seen a few times. The rearrangement uses TRBV6-6 and TRBJ1-4; perhaps TRBD1 as D (6 bases). V dropped 8 bases and J dropped 1 base, with 11 bases sitting between them. This CDR3 contains 14 residues. Germline V CDR1 and CDR2: MNHNY, SVGAGI (reference sequence). The CDR3 sequence: CASGQQGTNEKLFF. DNA of the CDR3: TGTGCCAGCGGGCAACAGGGAACTAATGAAAAACTGTTTTTT.

The chain links TRBV4-3 to TRBJ1-4; D possibly corresponds to TRBD1 (5 bases). Germline V gene sequence: CDR1 LGHNA, CDR2 YSLEER. V lost 4 bases and J lost 5, with 17 bases in between. This CDR3 has 16 residues. The CDR3 coding sequence is TGCGCCAGCAGCCCTCAACCCCACAGGACCAATGAAAAACTGTTTTTT. This codes for CASSPQPHRTNEKLFF.

This clonotype was detected only a few times. The chain recombines TRBV5-6 with TRBJ1-2; D unclear. CDR1 is SGHDT and CDR2 is YYEEEE in the germline V gene. This CDR3 contains 11 residues. Trimming took off 2 bases at V and 8 bases at J, with 7 bases between the two ends. DNA for the CDR3: TGTGCCAGCAGCTTTAAGGGAGGCTACACCTTC. As protein: CASSFKGGYTF.

This chain links TRBV10-3 with TRBJ1-5; 9 bases line up with TRBD1. The CDR3 contains 14 residues. In germline, CDR1 is ENHRY, CDR2 SYGVKD. After removal of 10 bases from V and 5 bases from J, the junction contained 9 bases not matched to a gene. CDR3 DNA: TGTGCCACGCGGGACAGGGAGAAATATCAGCCCCAGCATTTT. Translated: CATRDREKYQPQHF.

V gene TRBV7-2 combines with J gene TRBJ1-2, with D unclear. V was trimmed by 6 bases and J by 0 bases, leaving 23 bases between them. Germline-derived CDR1 and CDR2 are SGHTA and FQGNSA. This CDR3 comprises 18 residues. CDR3 protein: CASSLRTGRPVSNYGYTF. The CDR3 DNA is TGTGCCAGCAGTTTGAGGACTGGGCGGCCAGTTTCTAACTATGGCTACACCTTC.

Comment on this clonotype: A read error may explain this, as a much larger clone is one base away. The chain uses TRBV12-3 or TRBV12-4 and TRBJ2-7; 11 positions agree with TRBD2. This CDR3 is built from 13 residues. Trimming removed 8 bases from V and 7 bases from J; junction bases left unmatched: 7. The CDR3 coding sequence is TGTGCCAGCCTTAGCGGGGGGGTTTATGAGCAGTACTTC. It encodes CASLSGGVYEQYF.

J is TRBJ2-1 and V is TRBV9; D is unclear. There are 16 residues in the CDR3. Germline V CDR1 and CDR2: SGDLS, YYNGEE. The V gene lost 2 bases and the J gene lost 0 bases, with 12 bases spanning the gap. CDR3: CASSVDWTSSYNEQFF. The DNA for the CDR3 is TGTGCCAGCAGCGTTGATTGGACCAGCTCCTACAATGAGCAGTTCTTC.

The chain carries TRBV18 and TRBJ2-1; D possibly uses TRBD1 or TRBD2 (5 bases each). Germline V gene sequence: CDR1 KGHSH, CDR2 LQKENI. The CDR3 contains 17 residues. Trimming cost V 3 bases and J 2 bases, with 17 bases left between them. As DNA, the CDR3 is TGTGCCAGCTCACCCCTAAACCGGGACGGACCCTACAATGAGCAGTTCTTC. Translation gives CASSPLNRDGPYNEQFF. Full variable domain (rest looked up from reference TRBV18 and TRBJ2-1): NAGVMQNPRHLVRRRGQEARLRCSPMKGHSHVYWYRQLPEEGLKFMVYLQKENIIDESGMPKERFSAEFPKEGPSILRIQQVVRGDSAAYFCASSPLNRDGPYNEQFFGPGTRLTVL.

The rearrangement uses TRBV20-1 and TRBJ2-2; 10 bases line up with TRBD2. The CDR3 is 14 residues long. V trimming: 3 bases; J trimming: 6 bases; junction bases outside the gene matches: 4. Germline V gene sequence: CDR1 DFQATT, CDR2 SNEGSKA (reference sequence). This CDR3 reads CSARASGGSGELFF. The CDR3 DNA reads as TGCAGTGCTAGGGCTAGCGGGGGTTCCGGGGAGCTGTTTTTT.

Details on this clonotype: A single base separates this from a much larger clone, so it may be a read error. J is TRBJ2-5 and V is TRBV12-3 or TRBV12-4; no clear D gene. Trimming stripped 6 bases from V and 1 base from J, with 9 bases between. The CDR3 consists of 13 residues. CDR3 amino acids: CASRGGPQETQYF. CDR3 DNA sequence: TGTGCCAGCAGGGGCGGACCCCAAGAGACCCAGTACTTC.

The chain carries TRBV7-2 and TRBJ2-1; 9 bases fit TRBD1. The germline CDR1 and CDR2 sequences are SGHTA and FQGNSA. V was pared by 7 bases and J by 2 bases, with 6 bases of the junction left unmatched. There are 15 residues in the CDR3. The CDR3 here is CASTLGQGTYNEQFF. The CDR3 bases are TGTGCCAGCACCTTGGGACAGGGAACCTACAATGAGCAGTTCTTC.

V gene TRBV2 combines with J gene TRBJ1-5; 10 nucleotides agree with TRBD1. CDR3 length: 15 amino acids. V lost 7 bases to trimming and J lost 2 bases; unmatched junction nucleotides: 5. Germline lookup yields CDR1 SNHLY and CDR2 FYNNEI. The CDR3 loop is CASTEGTGGNQPQHF. For the CDR3, the DNA is TGTGCCAGCACCGAGGGGACAGGGGGCAATCAGCCCCAGCATTTT.